This passage covers 5 T cell receptor beta chains from one sample sequenced in a study of blood T cell repertoires in COVID-19. Measured with immunoSEQ multiplex PCR; TCRdb has only the in-frame clones, and not every one. The sample holds about 400,000 clones, more than 80% seen once. Input material: peripheral blood. These receptor sequences come from a woman in her thirties with active or convalescent COVID-19.

The chain joins TRBV19 to TRBJ1-1; TRBD1 matches at 8 bases. The CDR3 consists of 16 residues. V lost 6 bases, J lost 4 bases, and 13 bases stayed unmatched. Germline V lookup: CDR1 LNHDA, CDR2 SQIVND (reference sequence). Here the CDR3 DNA reads TGTGCCAGTAGCCATCCCAGGGGGCGAGGGGGCACTGAAGCTTTCTTT. Encoded protein: CASSHPRGRGGTEAFF.

This clone was counted many times. The chain uses TRBV3-1 (or the pseudogene TRBV3-2) and TRBJ1-3, with D possibly matching TRBD1 (5 bases). V was shortened by 0 bases and J by 1 base, with 10 bases between the two germline ends. Germline V CDR1 and CDR2: LGHDT, YNNKEL (reference sequence). There are 16 residues in the CDR3. The CDR3 reads CASSQERGFSGNTIYF. As DNA, the CDR3 is TGTGCCAGCAGCCAAGAAAGGGGTTTTTCTGGAAACACCATATATTTT.

The CDR3 is CATQRTTNEKLFF. CDR3 coding DNA: TGTGCCACCCAGCGCACAACTAATGAAAAACTGTTTTTT. The chain employs TRBV5-8 and TRBJ1-4; the D is unclear. Germline-derived CDR1 and CDR2 are SGHTS and YDEGEE. With 9 bases removed from V and 0 bases from J, the gap between germline ends came to 9 bases. The CDR3 length is 13 residues.

The chain uses TRBV10-2 and TRBJ1-3; TRBD1 is a possible D gene (5 bases). The V end lost 0 bases, the J end lost 0 bases, and 15 bases lay between the germline ends. The CDR3 contains 18 residues. Germline assignment: CDR1 WSHSY and CDR2 SAAADI. CDR3 sequence: CASSESKGQGYSGNTIYF. The CDR3 DNA reads TGCGCCAGCAGTGAGTCAAAGGGGCAGGGCTACTCTGGAAACACCATATATTTT.

V gene TRBV9 combines with J gene TRBJ1-1, with D unclear. Germline V CDR1 and CDR2: SGDLS, YYNGEE. Trimming cost V 2 bases and J 11 bases, with 19 bases left between them. CDR3 length: 14 amino acids. The CDR3 protein is CASSVPTEPVGAFF. The CDR3 DNA is TGTGCCAGCAGCGTTCCTACAGAGCCCGTGGGCGCTTTCTTT.